Listed here is a single T cell receptor beta chain. Its antigen is not known. This entry is derived from a study of long-term antiretroviral therapy in people with HIV. Study-wide points: Blood in the study was drawn between 2004 and 2017, possibly under older ART regimens, which may be less effective than current ones. Pre-ART expanded clones dominated the repertoire at every time point.

Samples held about 0.95-10 million cryopreserved PBMC, and DNA extraction followed. The CDR3 is made up of 13 amino acids. Deletions cut 4 bases from V and 5 bases from J, with 11 bases between. Germline CDR1 reads ENHRY; CDR2 reads SYGVKD. Survey level was the resolution at which the v3.0 immunoSEQ assay ran. TCRdb's table, derived via immunoSEQ multiplex PCR, lists solely in-frame clones and lacks some. The repertoire holds fewer than 40,000 clones, with 75% to 90% as singletons. This material consisted of unsorted PBMCs, taken 3.4 years after starting antiretroviral therapy. J is TRBJ1-1 and V is TRBV10-3, with D unclear. This receptor was identified in a man between 25 and 39 years old with HIV. The CDR3 sequence is CAISGPRITEAFF. The CDR3 bases are TGTGCCATCAGTGGCCCCCGGATTACTGAAGCTTTCTTT.